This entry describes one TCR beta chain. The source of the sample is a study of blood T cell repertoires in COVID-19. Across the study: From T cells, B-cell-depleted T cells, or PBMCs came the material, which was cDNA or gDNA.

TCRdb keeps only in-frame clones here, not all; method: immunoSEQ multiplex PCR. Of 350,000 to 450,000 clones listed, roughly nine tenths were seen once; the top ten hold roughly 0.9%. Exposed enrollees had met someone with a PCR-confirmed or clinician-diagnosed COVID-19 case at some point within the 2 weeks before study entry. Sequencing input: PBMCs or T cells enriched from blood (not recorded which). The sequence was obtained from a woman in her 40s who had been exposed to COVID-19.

CDR3 sequence (DNA): TGTGCCAGCAGCGGGGGAGGAGACGGAACTAATGAAAAACTGTTTTTT. Translating gives CASSGGGDGTNEKLFF. This chain links TRBV7-9 with TRBJ1-4; possibly TRBD1 for D (5 bases). Germline assignment: CDR1 SEHNR and CDR2 FQNEAQ (reference sequence). Trimming removed 5 bases at V and 1 base at J, with 14 bases between. The CDR3 is made up of 16 amino acids.